The clone carrying this T cell receptor beta chain was picked up many times. Those enrolled, adults aged about 18 to 89 years, came from about two dozen US areas. Allocation to cohorts depended on clinical history reported by the participants. The data derive from a study of blood T cell repertoires in COVID-19. Source study methods: Amplification with reference gene primers provided the estimates of nucleated cell counts. TCRdb's copy holds only in-frame clones and misses some; the assay was immunoSEQ multiplex PCR. V and J calls and clone size are those listed in that table; D and trimming were worked out from the DNA. Here the sample spans about 170,000 clones, over 70% being singletons. The receptor was isolated from a woman in her forties or fifties in a cohort exposed to, infected with or recovered from COVID-19 (not recorded which). Sequenced material: PBMCs or T cells enriched from blood (not recorded which).

The DNA for the CDR3 is TGTGCCAGCAGTTTAGCGGCGAACACCGGGGAGCTGTTTTTT. Translating gives CASSLAANTGELFF. The chain is built from TRBV6-4 and TRBJ2-2; tentatively, D is TRBD2 (6 bases). This CDR3 spans 14 amino acids. Trimming took 5 bases from V and 0 from J, leaving 7 bases between them. CDR1 is MRHNA, CDR2 SNTAGT, per germline.